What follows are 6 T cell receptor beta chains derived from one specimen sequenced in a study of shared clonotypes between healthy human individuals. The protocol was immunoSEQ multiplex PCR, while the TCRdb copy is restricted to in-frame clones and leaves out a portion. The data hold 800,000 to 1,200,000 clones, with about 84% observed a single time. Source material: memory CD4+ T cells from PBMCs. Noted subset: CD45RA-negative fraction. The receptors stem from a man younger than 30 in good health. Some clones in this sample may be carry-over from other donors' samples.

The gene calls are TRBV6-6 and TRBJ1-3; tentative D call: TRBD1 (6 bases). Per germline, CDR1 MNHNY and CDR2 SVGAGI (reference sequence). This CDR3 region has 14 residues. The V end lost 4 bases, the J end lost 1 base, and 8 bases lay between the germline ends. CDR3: CASSWTVSGNTIYF. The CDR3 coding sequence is TGTGCCAGCAGTTGGACAGTTTCTGGAAACACCATATATTTT.

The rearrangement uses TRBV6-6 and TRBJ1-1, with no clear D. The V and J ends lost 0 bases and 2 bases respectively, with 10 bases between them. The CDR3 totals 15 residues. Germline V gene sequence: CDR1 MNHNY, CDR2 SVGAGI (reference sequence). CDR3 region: CASSYSVRSNTEAFF. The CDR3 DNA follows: TGTGCCAGCAGTTACTCTGTACGGTCAAACACTGAAGCTTTCTTT.

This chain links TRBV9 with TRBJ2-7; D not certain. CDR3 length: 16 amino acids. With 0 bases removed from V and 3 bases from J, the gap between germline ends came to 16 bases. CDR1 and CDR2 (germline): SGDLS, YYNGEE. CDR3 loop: CASSVALSSDHYEQYF. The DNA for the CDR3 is TGTGCCAGCAGCGTAGCATTGTCCAGCGATCACTACGAGCAGTACTTC.

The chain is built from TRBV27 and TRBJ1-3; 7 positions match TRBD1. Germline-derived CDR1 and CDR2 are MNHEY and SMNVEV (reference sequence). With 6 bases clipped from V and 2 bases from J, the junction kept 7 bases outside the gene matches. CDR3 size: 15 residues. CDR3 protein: CASRSRGLTGNTIYF. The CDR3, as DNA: TGTGCCAGCAGATCAAGGGGGCTCACTGGAAACACCATATATTTT.

The CDR3 protein is CASNTPATANTGELFF. In DNA form, the CDR3 reads TGTGCCAGCAACACCCCCGCGACAGCAAACACCGGGGAGCTGTTTTTT. The rearrangement joins TRBV27 to TRBJ2-2; possible D gene TRBD1, 5 bases. CDR1 is MNHEY and CDR2 is SMNVEV in the germline V gene (reference sequence). The V gene lost 7 bases and the J gene lost 2 bases, with 17 bases spanning the gap. CDR3 length: 16 amino acids.

The CDR3 DNA follows: TGTGCCAGCAGTTATAAGCGGGGAGGCTACGAGCAGTACTTC. Protein: CASSYKRGGYEQYF. This rearrangement joins TRBV27 to TRBJ2-7, with 7 nucleotides matching TRBD2. V shed 4 bases and J 3 bases; nucleotides not matched to a gene: 6. Germline CDR1 MNHEY, CDR2 SMNVEV (reference sequence). The CDR3 is made up of 14 amino acids.